This TCR beta chain emerged from a study of control samples from healthy donors and cancer patients. From germline, CDR1 is SEHNR and CDR2 FQNEAQ (reference sequence). Trimming took 1 base from V and 5 from J, leaving 14 bases between them. The CDR3 extends over 15 amino acids. Here immunoSEQ multiplex PCR was the method, and the copy in TCRdb shows in-frame clones only, minus some. Here the sample spans tens of thousands of clones, under 90% being singletons. This chain joins TRBV7-9 and TRBJ2-5, with D possibly TRBD2 on 5 matching bases. The sample was blood. This clonotype was obtained from a man in his 70s in good health. CDR3: CASSLVGNPGETQYF. Written as DNA, the CDR3 is TGTGCCAGCAGCTTAGTTGGGAATCCGGGGGAGACCCAGTACTTC.